These T cell receptor beta chains were read from a single sample in a study of cytomegalovirus exposure and HLA in healthy donors. Assay used: immunoSEQ multiplex PCR; TCRdb lists only in-frame clones, some missing. The sample includes some 200,000 clones, around 75% of them seen just once. The sequenced sample was PBMCs. The receptors come from a man aged 35-49 years in good health and CMV-seropositive. The CDR3 runs from the conserved cysteine through the conserved F or W. Fields, in order: D gene, clone size, J gene, V gene, CDR3 DNA, CDR3 protein. A D gene is named only where the DNA matches it firmly. The size field is filled for only some rows; it gives once, few, many or a size class.

d_gene: .; abundance: .; j_gene: TRBJ2-1; v_gene: TRBV5-8; CDR3nt: TGTGCCAGCAGCCCCATTAATGAGCAGTTCTTC; CDR3aa: CASSPINEQFF
d_gene: .; abundance: .; j_gene: TRBJ1-3; v_gene: TRBV4-3; CDR3nt: TGCGCCAGCAGCCAACAGACAGGCCGGACGGACACCATATATTTT; CDR3aa: CASSQQTGRTDTIYF
d_gene: .; abundance: many; j_gene: TRBJ2-2; v_gene: TRBV27; CDR3nt: TGTGCCAGCAGTCCCGGCTTAGCGGTAGAAACCGGGGAGCTGTTTTTT; CDR3aa: CASSPGLAVETGELFF
d_gene: .; abundance: .; j_gene: TRBJ1-2; v_gene: TRBV9; CDR3nt: TGTGCCAGCAGCGCAGGGCCAGACAGTACCTATGGCTACACCTTC; CDR3aa: CASSAGPDSTYGYTF
d_gene: TRBD1; abundance: .; j_gene: TRBJ2-5; v_gene: TRBV7-2; CDR3nt: TGTGCCAGCAGCTCGACAGGGGGCCCACAGACCCAGTACTTC; CDR3aa: CASSSTGGPQTQYF
d_gene: TRBD2; abundance: .; j_gene: TRBJ2-3; v_gene: TRBV7-8; CDR3nt: TGTGCCAGCAGCCAACTAGCGGAAGGACCAGATACGCAGTATTTT; CDR3aa: CASSQLAEGPDTQYF
d_gene: TRBD1; abundance: .; j_gene: TRBJ2-7; v_gene: TRBV2; CDR3nt: TGTGCCAGCAGTAGCTACAGGGGGACCTACGAGCAGTACTTC; CDR3aa: CASSSYRGTYEQYF
d_gene: .; abundance: .; j_gene: TRBJ1-1; v_gene: TRBV21-1; CDR3nt: TGTGCCAGCAGCATTCAGAACACTGAAGCTTTCTTT; CDR3aa: CASSIQNTEAFF
d_gene: TRBD2; abundance: .; j_gene: TRBJ2-7; v_gene: TRBV7-2; CDR3nt: TGTGCCAGCAGCCAAAGCGGGACGTCCTACGAGCAGTACTTC; CDR3aa: CASSQSGTSYEQYF
d_gene: TRBD2; abundance: once; j_gene: TRBJ2-3; v_gene: TRBV28; CDR3nt: TGTGCCAGCAGTTTACCACGACTAGCGGGGGGGAGCACAGATACGCAGTATTTT; CDR3aa: CASSLPRLAGGSTDTQYF
d_gene: .; abundance: .; j_gene: TRBJ2-3; v_gene: TRBV5-4; CDR3nt: TGTGCCAGCAGCTCGTATGAGGAGACTAGCACAGATACGCAGTATTTT; CDR3aa: CASSSYEETSTDTQYF
d_gene: .; abundance: .; j_gene: TRBJ1-2; v_gene: TRBV5-6; CDR3nt: TGTGCCAGCAGCCCCCCGGGTGGGGCTGGCGGCTACACCTTC; CDR3aa: CASSPPGGAGGYTF
d_gene: .; abundance: .; j_gene: TRBJ2-7; v_gene: TRBV7-9; CDR3nt: TGTGCCAGCAGCGACATAATAATGGACGAGCAGTACTTC; CDR3aa: CASSDIIMDEQYF